This TCR beta chain was identified in a study of blood T cell repertoires in COVID-19. Whole-study context: T cells, B-cell-depleted T cells, or PBMCs provided the cDNA or gDNA that served as material.

CDR3 length: 15 amino acids. Trimming at V came to 0 bases and at J to 6 bases, leaving 8 bases not matched to a gene. CDR1 and CDR2 (germline): SGDLS, YYNGEE. Original handling: Nucleated cell number was recorded as an estimate derived from reference gene primer amplification. Produced via immunoSEQ multiplex PCR; TCRdb's table is partial and in-frame only. For V, J and clone size, that table is used; D and trimming come from the DNA. The table shows over 130,000 clones, with 88% occurring only once. Sequencing was performed on peripheral blood. The source is a man aged 55 to 70 with active or convalescent COVID-19. The V and J genes are TRBV9 and TRBJ1-2; TRBD1 aligns across 7 bases. Written as DNA, the CDR3 is TGTGCCAGCAGCGTAGTAGGAGGGGGCATCAATGGCTACACCTTC. Residues: CASSVVGGGINGYTF.